The entry below describes one T cell receptor beta chain. This clonotype has ten or more counts. What this receptor recognizes is not known. No per-base quality is available; no much larger clone lies one base away. This sample was included in a study of early T cells in non-severe SARS-CoV-2 infection (dated by TCRdb to the early 2020s). With regard to the full study: TCR sequencing used bulk RNA from unsorted whole blood, so alpha and beta chains could not be paired. Overall results and qualifications from the work: VDJdb matching was skewed toward anti-spike CD8 responses, so virus-specific expansions were likely underestimated and private and CD4 specificities were missed.

This was a case-control study nested in a cohort of healthcare workers in London, UK, who had nasopharyngeal swab PCR tests and blood samples taken every week. Healthcare workers were recruited during the week of the UK lockdown, between 23 and 31 March 2020, and followed weekly for up to roughly 15 weeks. Clipping removes 6 bases from V and 5 bases from J, with 5 as the unmatched junction base count. The CDR3, from cysteine to phenylalanine, totals 14 residues. Of all the DNA, just the CDR3 is kept, 42 bases in frame from base 1. Based on the germline V gene, the CDR1 and CDR2 sequences are MNHEY and SVGEGT. The library was built by means of 5' RACE. Reads for this sample came from a NextSeq 500. Unique molecular identifiers were attached to individual cDNA molecules in the TCR library protocol so that sequencing error and PCR bias could be corrected. TCR alpha and beta chains were both sequenced, and the abundances of alpha and beta sequences in each sample were closely correlated with each other. The authors' pipeline ran thus. Decombinator V4 was used to perform V gene, J gene and CDR3 annotation of TCR sequences. Expanded TCRs were defined as changing significantly between any two time points under a Poisson model with p below 0.0001. TCR abundances were normalised to the total number of TCRs sequenced in each sample and reported as counts per million. TRAV1-2 paired with TRAJ12, TRAJ20 or TRAJ33 defined MAIT TCRs, while TRAV10 paired with TRAJ18 defined iNKT TCRs. VDJdb, accessed 1 November 2021, was searched for CMV, EBV and SARS-CoV-2 annotated TCRs, excluding TCRs annotated for multiple antigens. TCRdb reran the public reads through fastp at Q25 and MiXCR, keeping productive beta chains. Rows are unified per CDR3 protein, each entry keeping the most common DNA and genes. The authors' filters were not applied to this entry. The sample profile shows tens of thousands of distinct CDR3 sequences; about 9.4% of them were found once. The ten largest clones represent 4.5% of the sample.

Sequenced material: whole blood. The receptor's source is an adult who was a healthcare worker with PCR-confirmed SARS-CoV-2 infection or an uninfected control (not recorded which). The chain is assembled from TRBV6-2 or TRBV6-3 and TRBJ2-7, and TRBD2 aligns with 12 junction nucleotides. In nucleotide form, the sequence is TGTGCCAGCAGACTAGCGGGAGGTAATAACGAGCAGTACTTC. Its translation reads: CASRLAGGNNEQYF.